Given below is one T cell receptor beta chain in context. Its antigen is as yet unknown. From germline, CDR1 is DFQATT and CDR2 SNEGSKA (reference sequence). CDR3 length: 14 amino acids. The data are from a study of monozygotic twins with inflammatory bowel disease. TCRdb processed the 5' RACE reads again and assigns one entry to each CDR3 protein, with no DNA. The table counts a few hundred thousand distinct CDR3 sequences; 2.5% to 3% lies in the top ten. Study-wide results and limits: Added variability in patient repertoires may stem from differing immunosuppressive treatments.

Investigators extracted total RNA from whole blood and did not sort T cells. The gene calls are TRBV20-1 and TRBJ2-1; lacking DNA, the TRBD1 call made by TCRdb goes unchecked. Sequenced sample: blood. This clonotype originated in a human donor with ulcerative colitis or Crohn's disease, or a healthy co-twin of an affected twin (not recorded which). The CDR3 here is CSAFVGGLRNEQFF.